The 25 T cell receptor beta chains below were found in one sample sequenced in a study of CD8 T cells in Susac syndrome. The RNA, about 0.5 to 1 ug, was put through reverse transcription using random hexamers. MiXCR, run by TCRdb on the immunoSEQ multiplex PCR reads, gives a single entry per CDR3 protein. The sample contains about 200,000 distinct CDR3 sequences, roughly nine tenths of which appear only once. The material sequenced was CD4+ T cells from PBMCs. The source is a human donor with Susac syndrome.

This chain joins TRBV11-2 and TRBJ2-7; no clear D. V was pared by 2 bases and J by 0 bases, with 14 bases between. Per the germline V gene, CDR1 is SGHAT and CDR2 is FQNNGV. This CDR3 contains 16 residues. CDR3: CASSLHGSATSYEQYF. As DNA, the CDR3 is TGTGCCAGCAGCTTACACGGCTCAGCGACCTCCTACGAGCAGTACTTC.

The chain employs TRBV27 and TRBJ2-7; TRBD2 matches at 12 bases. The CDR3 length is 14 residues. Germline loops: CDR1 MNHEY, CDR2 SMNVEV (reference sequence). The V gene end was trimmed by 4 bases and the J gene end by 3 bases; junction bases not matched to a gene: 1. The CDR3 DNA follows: TGTGCCAGCAGTTGGACTAGCGGGGACTACGAGCAGTACTTC. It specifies CASSWTSGDYEQYF.

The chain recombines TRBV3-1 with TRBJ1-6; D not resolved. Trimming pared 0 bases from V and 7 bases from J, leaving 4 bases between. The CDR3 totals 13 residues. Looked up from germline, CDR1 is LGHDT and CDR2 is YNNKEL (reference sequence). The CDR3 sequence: CASSQDLNSPLHF. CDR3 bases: TGTGCCAGCAGCCAAGATCTGAATTCACCCCTCCACTTT.

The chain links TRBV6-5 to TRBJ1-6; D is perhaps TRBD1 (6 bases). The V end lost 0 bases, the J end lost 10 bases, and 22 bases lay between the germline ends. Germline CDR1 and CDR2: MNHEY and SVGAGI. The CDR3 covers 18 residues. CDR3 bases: TGTGCCAGCAGTTACTCGATCTTCCCAGGACAGCAAACCTCACCCCTCCACTTT. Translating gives CASSYSIFPGQQTSPLHF.

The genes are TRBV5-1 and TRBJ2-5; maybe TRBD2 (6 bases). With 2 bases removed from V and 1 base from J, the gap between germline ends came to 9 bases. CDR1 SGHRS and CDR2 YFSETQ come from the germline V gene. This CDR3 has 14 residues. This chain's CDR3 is CASSFRTTQETQYF. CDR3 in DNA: TGCGCCAGCAGCTTCCGGACTACCCAAGAGACCCAGTACTTC.

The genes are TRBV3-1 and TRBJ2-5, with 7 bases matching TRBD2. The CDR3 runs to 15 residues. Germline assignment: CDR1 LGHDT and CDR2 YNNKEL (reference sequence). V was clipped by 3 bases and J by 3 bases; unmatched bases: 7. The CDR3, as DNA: TGTGCCAGCAGCCAGGGAAGGGCGGGGGAAGAGACCCAGTACTTC. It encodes CASSQGRAGEETQYF.

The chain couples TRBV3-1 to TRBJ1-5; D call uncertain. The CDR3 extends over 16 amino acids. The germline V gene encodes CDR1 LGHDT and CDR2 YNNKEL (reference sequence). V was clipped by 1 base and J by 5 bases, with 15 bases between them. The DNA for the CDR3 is TGTGCCAGCAGCCAAGGGTTTCGAGGTTCGGATCAGCCCCAGCATTTT. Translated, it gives CASSQGFRGSDQPQHF.

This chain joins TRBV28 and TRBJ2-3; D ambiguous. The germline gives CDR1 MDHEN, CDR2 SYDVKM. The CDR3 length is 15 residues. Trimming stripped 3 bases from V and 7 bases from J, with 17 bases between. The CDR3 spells CASSLAADHRNTQYF. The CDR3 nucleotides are TGTGCCAGCAGTTTGGCGGCAGACCACAGAAATACGCAGTATTTT. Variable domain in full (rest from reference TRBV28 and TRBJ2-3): DVKVTQSSRYLVKRTGEKVFLECVQDMDHENMFWYRQDPGLGLRLIYFSYDVKMKEKGDIPEGYSVSREKKERFSLILESASTNQTSMYLCASSLAADHRNTQYFGPGTRLTVL.

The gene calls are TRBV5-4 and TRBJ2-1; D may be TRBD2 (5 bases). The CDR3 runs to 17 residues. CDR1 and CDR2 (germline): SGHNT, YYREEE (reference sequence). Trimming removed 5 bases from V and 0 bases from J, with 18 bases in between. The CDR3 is CASRTHLGASSYNEQFF. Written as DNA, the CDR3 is TGTGCCAGCAGGACCCATTTGGGAGCAAGCTCCTACAATGAGCAGTTCTTC.

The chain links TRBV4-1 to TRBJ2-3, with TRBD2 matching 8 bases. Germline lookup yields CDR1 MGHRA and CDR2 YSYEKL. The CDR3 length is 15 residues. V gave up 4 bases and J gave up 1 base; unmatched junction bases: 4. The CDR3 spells CASSLAGKGTDTQYF. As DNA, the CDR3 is TGCGCCAGCAGCCTAGCGGGGAAAGGCACAGATACGCAGTATTTT.

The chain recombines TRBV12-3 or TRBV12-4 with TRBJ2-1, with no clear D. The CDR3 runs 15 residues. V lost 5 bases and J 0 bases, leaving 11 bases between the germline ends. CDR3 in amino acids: CASSPNVGSYNEQFF. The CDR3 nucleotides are TGTGCCAGCAGTCCGAACGTGGGCTCCTACAATGAGCAGTTCTTC.

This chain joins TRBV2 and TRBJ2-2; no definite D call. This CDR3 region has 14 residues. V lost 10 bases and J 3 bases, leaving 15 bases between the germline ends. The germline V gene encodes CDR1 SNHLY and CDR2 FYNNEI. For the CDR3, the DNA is TGTGCCACCCACGGGTACGGAGACACCGGGGAGCTGTTTTTT. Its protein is CATHGYGDTGELFF.

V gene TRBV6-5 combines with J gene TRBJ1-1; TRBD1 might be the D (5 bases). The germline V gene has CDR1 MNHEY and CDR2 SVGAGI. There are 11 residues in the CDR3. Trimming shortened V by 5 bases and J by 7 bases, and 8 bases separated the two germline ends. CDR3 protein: CASSQGNEAFF. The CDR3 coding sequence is TGTGCCAGCAGTCAGGGTAATGAAGCTTTCTTT.

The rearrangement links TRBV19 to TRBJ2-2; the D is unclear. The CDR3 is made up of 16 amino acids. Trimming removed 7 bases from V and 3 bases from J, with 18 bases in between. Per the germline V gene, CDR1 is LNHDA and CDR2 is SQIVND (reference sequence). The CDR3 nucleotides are TGTGCCAGTATTAGTTCGGGCAAAATTCACACCGGGGAGCTGTTTTTT. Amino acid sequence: CASISSGKIHTGELFF. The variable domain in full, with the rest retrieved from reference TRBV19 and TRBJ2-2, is DGGITQSPKYLFRKEGQNVTLSCEQNLNHDAMYWYRQDPGQGLRLIYYSQIVNDFQKGDIAEGYSVSREKKESFPLTVTSAQKNPTAFYLCASISSGKIHTGELFFGEGSRLTVL.

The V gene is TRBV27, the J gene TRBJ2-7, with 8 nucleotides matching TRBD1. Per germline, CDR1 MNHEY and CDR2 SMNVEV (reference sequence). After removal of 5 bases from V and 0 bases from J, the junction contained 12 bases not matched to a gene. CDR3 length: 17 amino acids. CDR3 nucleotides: TGTGCCAGCAGTGGGAGCCGGACAGGGTTCAACTCCTACGAGCAGTACTTC. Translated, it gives CASSGSRTGFNSYEQYF.

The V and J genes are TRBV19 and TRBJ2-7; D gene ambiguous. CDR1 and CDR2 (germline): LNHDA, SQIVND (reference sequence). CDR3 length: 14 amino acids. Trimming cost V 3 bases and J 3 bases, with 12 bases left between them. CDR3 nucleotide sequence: TGTGCCAGTAGTATCTCGGACGGGCTCTACGAGCAGTACTTC. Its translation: CASSISDGLYEQYF.

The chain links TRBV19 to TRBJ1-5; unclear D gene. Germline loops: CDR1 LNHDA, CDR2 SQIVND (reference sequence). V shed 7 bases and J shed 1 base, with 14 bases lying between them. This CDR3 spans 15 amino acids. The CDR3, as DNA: TGTGCCAGTAATCTCAGTGGCTCGAGCAATCAGCCCCAGCATTTT. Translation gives CASNLSGSSNQPQHF.

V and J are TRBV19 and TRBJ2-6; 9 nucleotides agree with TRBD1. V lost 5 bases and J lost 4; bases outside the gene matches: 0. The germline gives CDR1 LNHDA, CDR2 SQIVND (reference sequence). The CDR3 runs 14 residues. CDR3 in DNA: TGTGCCAGTAGTGGGACAGGGGGGGCCAACGTCCTGACTTTC. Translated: CASSGTGGANVLTF.

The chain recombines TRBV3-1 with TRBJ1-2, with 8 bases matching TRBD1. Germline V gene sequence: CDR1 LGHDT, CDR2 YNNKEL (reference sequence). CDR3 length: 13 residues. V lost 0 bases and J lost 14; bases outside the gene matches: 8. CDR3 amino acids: CASSQESRGLRTF. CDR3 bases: TGTGCCAGCAGCCAAGAAAGCAGGGGGCTAAGGACCTTC.

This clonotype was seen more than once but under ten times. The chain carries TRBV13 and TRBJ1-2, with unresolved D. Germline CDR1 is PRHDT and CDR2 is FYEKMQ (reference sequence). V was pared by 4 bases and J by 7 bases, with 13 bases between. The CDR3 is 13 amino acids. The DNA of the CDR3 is TGTGCCAGCAGCTATAACAGACTCCTTGGCTACACCTTC. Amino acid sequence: CASSYNRLLGYTF. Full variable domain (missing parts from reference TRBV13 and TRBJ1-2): AAGVIQSPRHLIKEKRETATLKCYPIPRHDTVYWYQQGPGQDPQFLISFYEKMQSDKGSIPDRFSAQQFSDYHSELNMSSLELGDSALYFCASSYNRLLGYTFGSGTRLTVV.

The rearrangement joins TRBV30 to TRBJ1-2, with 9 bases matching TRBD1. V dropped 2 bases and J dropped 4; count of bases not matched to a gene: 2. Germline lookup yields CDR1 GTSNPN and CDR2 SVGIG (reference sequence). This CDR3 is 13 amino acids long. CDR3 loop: CAWSSGQGYGYTF. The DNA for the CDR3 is TGTGCCTGGAGTTCGGGACAGGGCTATGGCTACACCTTC.

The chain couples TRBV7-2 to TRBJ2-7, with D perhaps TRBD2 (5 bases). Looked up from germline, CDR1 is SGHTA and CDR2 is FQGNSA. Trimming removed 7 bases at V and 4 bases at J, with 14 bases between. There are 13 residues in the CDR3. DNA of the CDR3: TGTGCCAGCATGAGGGATTCTTTGTACGAGCAGTACGTC. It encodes CASMRDSLYEQYV.

CDR3 nucleotides: TGCAGTGCTAGAGAACAGGAGCGGGTGAGCTCCTACAATGAGCAGTTCTTC. Protein product: CSAREQERVSSYNEQFF. V and J are TRBV20-1 and TRBJ2-1; possibly TRBD2 for D (6 bases). The V and J ends lost 0 bases and 0 bases respectively, with 15 bases between them. Germline loops: CDR1 DFQATT, CDR2 SNEGSKA (reference sequence). The CDR3 loop spans 17 amino acids.

CDR3 coding DNA: TGTGCCAGCAGCCCGTCACCGGGACAGGGTTTGGGCTATGGCTACACCTTC. Protein sequence: CASSPSPGQGLGYGYTF. This chain uses TRBV27 with TRBJ1-2; 9 bases fit TRBD1. CDR3 length equals 17 residues. Germline CDR1 reads MNHEY; CDR2 reads SMNVEV (reference sequence). V lost 6 bases and J lost 4; bases outside the gene matches: 15.

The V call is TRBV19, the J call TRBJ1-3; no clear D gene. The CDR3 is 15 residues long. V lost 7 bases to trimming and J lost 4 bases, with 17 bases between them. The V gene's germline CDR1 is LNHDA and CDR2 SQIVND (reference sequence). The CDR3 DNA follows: TGTGCCAGTACCCTGGACGCCAGCGGAGGAAACACCATATATTTT. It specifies CASTLDASGGNTIYF.